The 25 T cell receptor beta chains in this list originate from one sample, sequenced in a study of T cells during gluten challenge in celiac disease. Each cell's paired alpha and beta chains came from three nested multiplex PCRs covering all V genes. TCRdb called the single-cell sequencing reads again in MiXCR, with one record for every CDR3 protein. Of 200 to 300 distinct CDR3 sequences listed, around 45% were seen once; the top ten hold 48%. Source: gluten-specific CD4+ T cells sorted from the duodenum using tetramers, taken at baseline or on day 14 of gluten challenge (not recorded which). The receptors were sampled from a female donor with celiac disease.

Judged by abundance, this clonotype is hyperexpanded. The gene calls are TRBV7-2 and TRBJ2-7; the match to TRBD2 covers 9 bases. Losses at the gene ends were 2 bases for V and 5 bases for J; bases not matched to a gene: 7. Germline lookup yields CDR1 SGHTA and CDR2 FQGNSA. This CDR3 is 15 amino acids long. CDR3 sequence reads: CASSLRSSGAHEQYF. The DNA of the CDR3 is TGTGCCAGCAGCTTAAGGTCTAGCGGGGCCCACGAGCAGTACTTC.

Within the sample, this clonotype is hyperexpanded. The chain carries TRBV7-6 and TRBJ2-6, with D perhaps matching TRBD1 (6 bases). The V end lost 1 base, the J end lost 0 bases, and 16 bases lay between the germline ends. This CDR3 spans 19 amino acids. CDR1 and CDR2 (germline): SGHVS, FNYEAQ. CDR3 sequence: CASSLEAGTKYSGANVLTF. The CDR3 DNA follows: TGTGCCAGCAGCTTAGAAGCTGGGACAAAATACTCTGGGGCCAACGTCCTGACTTTC. Together with reference TRBV7-6 and TRBJ2-6, the CDR3 gives the full variable domain: GAGVSQSPRYKVTKRGQDVALRCDPISGHVSLYWYRQALGQGPEFLTYFNYEAQQDKSGLPNDRFSAERPEGSISTLTIQRTEQRDSAMYRCASSLEAGTKYSGANVLTFGAGSRLTVL.

The V gene is TRBV5-1, the J gene TRBJ2-3; D gene ambiguous. The CDR3 is 12 amino acids. Germline V CDR1 and CDR2: SGHRS, YFSETQ. V gave up 6 bases and J gave up 2 bases, with 7 bases separating them. The CDR3, as DNA: TGCGCCAGCAAGGTGAACACAGATACGCAGTATTTT. Amino acid sequence: CASKVNTDTQYF.

The V call is TRBV7-2, the J call TRBJ2-1, with 13 bases fitting TRBD2. The germline V gene has CDR1 SGHTA and CDR2 FQGNSA. V lost 5 bases, J lost 8 bases, and 6 bases stayed unmatched. The CDR3 contains 15 residues. Here the CDR3 reads CASSIRTSGSHEQFF. CDR3 coding DNA: TGTGCCAGCAGCATCAGGACTAGCGGGAGCCATGAGCAGTTCTTC.

The chain links TRBV24-1 to TRBJ1-5; possibly TRBD1 for D (5 bases). The CDR3 extends over 15 amino acids. V lost 12 bases to trimming and J lost 4 bases, with 21 bases between them. Germline V gives CDR1 KGHDR, CDR2 SFDVKD. For the CDR3, the DNA is TGTGCCGACAAACTGTATGTTGAGGGGAATCAGCCCCAGCATTTT. Amino acids: CADKLYVEGNQPQHF.

The chain has TRBV2 and TRBJ2-7; the D is unclear. Trimming removed 3 bases from V and 6 bases from J, with 12 bases in between. The CDR3 is made up of 13 amino acids. Germline assignment: CDR1 SNHLY and CDR2 FYNNEI. CDR3 coding DNA: TGTGCCAGCAGTGACCGTCTAGGGTCCGAGCAGTACTTC. Encoded protein: CASSDRLGSEQYF.

In this sample, this clonotype turned up a few times. The chain couples TRBV4-1 to TRBJ2-7; no firm D call. Per germline, CDR1 MGHRA and CDR2 YSYEKL. CDR3 length: 16 residues. The V gene lost 0 bases and the J gene lost 3 bases, with 15 bases spanning the gap. This CDR3 reads CASSQDAQPSLYEQYF. CDR3 nucleotide sequence: TGCGCCAGCAGCCAAGACGCACAGCCCAGTCTCTACGAGCAGTACTTC.

In this sample, this clonotype is medium-sized (0.01 to 0.1%). This may come from a read error, since a much larger clone is one base off. The rearrangement uses TRBV29-1 and TRBJ1-4; maybe TRBD1 (6 bases). The CDR3 runs 13 residues. Germline V gene lookup returns CDR1 SQVTM and CDR2 ANQGSEA. As DNA, the CDR3 is TGCAGCGTTGGAGGGGGAGGACGAGAAAAACTGGTTTTT. Residues: CSVGGGGREKLVF.

The chain couples TRBV29-1 to TRBJ1-4; D not resolved. CDR3 length: 13 residues. Looked up from germline, CDR1 is SQVTM and CDR2 is ANQGSEA. V lost 4 bases, J lost 6 bases, and 12 bases lay in between. In DNA form, the CDR3 reads TGCAGCGTTGCCCTACCGGCTGATGAAAAACTGTTTTTT. This codes for CSVALPADEKLFF.

The chain has TRBV20-1 and TRBJ1-2; weak D call: TRBD1 (6 bases). V was pared by 3 bases and J by 4 bases, with 12 bases between. CDR3 length: 13 residues. Germline V gene lookup returns CDR1 DFQATT and CDR2 SNEGSKA (reference sequence). The CDR3 DNA sequence: TGCAGTGCTAGCCTACAGGGAAGCTATGGCTACACCTTC. It codes for CSASLQGSYGYTF.

V is TRBV18 and J is TRBJ2-7; D perhaps matches TRBD2 (5 bases). V dropped 3 bases and J dropped 0 bases, with 12 bases sitting between them. Germline V CDR1 and CDR2: KGHSH, LQKENI. The CDR3 is 15 amino acids. CDR3 bases: TGTGCCAGCTCACCGAGGGTGGTCGGCTCCTACGAGCAGTACTTC. This gives the protein CASSPRVVGSYEQYF. The variable domain in full, with the rest retrieved from reference TRBV18 and TRBJ2-7, is NAGVMQNPRHLVRRRGQEARLRCSPMKGHSHVYWYRQLPEEGLKFMVYLQKENIIDESGMPKERFSAEFPKEGPSILRIQQVVRGDSAAYFCASSPRVVGSYEQYFGPGTRLTVT.

The sample holds a few counts of this clonotype. The chain combines TRBV4-2 with TRBJ1-3; TRBD1 matches 8 bases. V lost 5 bases to trimming and J lost 4 bases; unmatched junction nucleotides: 4. The germline V gene encodes CDR1 LGHNA and CDR2 YNFKEQ. The CDR3 loop spans 14 amino acids. CDR3 sequence: CASSSRQGGNTIYF. Here the CDR3 DNA reads TGTGCCAGCAGCTCACGACAGGGGGGAAACACCATATATTTT.

The chain is built from TRBV4-2 and TRBJ2-7, with 10 bases identical to TRBD2. Trimming cost V 0 bases and J 7 bases; bases outside gene matches: 9. Germline V CDR1 and CDR2: LGHNA, YNFKEQ. CDR3 length equals 16 residues. In nucleotides, the CDR3 is TGTGCCAGCAGCCAAGATTTCGAGCGGGGGGGCCGGGAGCAGTACTTC. Translation: CASSQDFERGGREQYF.

V and J are TRBV6-2 or TRBV6-3 and TRBJ1-2; TRBD1 is a possible D gene (6 bases). Germline-derived CDR1 and CDR2 are MNHEY and SVGEGT. Trimming stripped 7 bases from V and 8 bases from J, with 20 bases between. The CDR3 loop spans 14 amino acids. The CDR3 protein is CASTGLQARGGYTF. Written as DNA, the CDR3 is TGTGCCAGCACAGGTTTACAGGCCAGGGGCGGCTACACCTTC.

This chain's CDR3 is CASSLSLQETQYF. The CDR3 DNA reads as TGTGCCAGCAGCCTAAGCCTCCAAGAGACCCAGTACTTC. The chain couples TRBV7-9 to TRBJ2-5; no clear D. The CDR3 consists of 13 residues. Germline CDR1 is SEHNR and CDR2 is FQNEAQ (reference sequence). V was pared by 5 bases and J by 1 base, with 8 bases between.

By share, this clonotype ranks as medium-sized (0.01 to 0.1%). Given a much more abundant clone one base away, this may be a read error. The final CDR3 position lacks the conserved phenylalanine or tryptophan, pointing to a likely read error. This rearrangement joins TRBV5-1 to TRBJ1-6; D might be TRBD1 (5 bases). The CDR3 contains 14 residues. Germline-derived CDR1 and CDR2 are SGHRS and YFSETQ. Between the trimmed V and J ends, which lost 2 bases and 8 bases, there was a span of 11 bases. The CDR3 is CASSLGATDSPLHL. CDR3 nucleotides: TGCGCCAGCAGCTTAGGGGCAACGGATTCACCCCTCCACCTT.

The chain is built from TRBV7-2 and TRBJ1-4; TRBD1 is a possible D gene (6 bases). The V gene's germline CDR1 is SGHTA and CDR2 FQGNSA. The CDR3 runs to 13 residues. V dropped 3 bases and J dropped 8 bases, with 10 bases sitting between them. Here the CDR3 reads CASSFIQGEKLFF. The CDR3 DNA is TGTGCCAGCAGCTTCATACAGGGCGAAAAACTGTTTTTT.

This clonotype was counted a few times. The V gene is TRBV7-3, the J gene TRBJ1-5; D is unresolved. Trimming pared 0 bases from V and 4 bases from J, leaving 10 bases between. The CDR3 is 15 residues long. The germline CDR1 and CDR2 sequences are SGHTA and FQGTGA. CDR3 coding DNA: TGTGCCAGCAGCTTAACTGGGCTGCAGAATCAGCCCCAGCATTTT. It yields the protein CASSLTGLQNQPQHF.

The CDR3 sequence: CSAGGQGEKSNYGYTF. Here the CDR3 DNA reads TGCAGTGCTGGGGGACAGGGGGAGAAGTCTAACTATGGCTACACCTTC. The chain links TRBV20-1 to TRBJ1-2, with 11 bases fitting TRBD1. CDR3 length equals 16 residues. Trimming took 5 bases from V and 0 from J; bases not matched to a gene: 8. Per the germline V gene, CDR1 is DFQATT and CDR2 is SNEGSKA (reference sequence).

Only a few counts were recorded for this clonotype. The chain links TRBV19 to TRBJ1-2, with 8 bases matching TRBD1. CDR1 and CDR2 (germline): LNHDA, SQIVND (reference sequence). The CDR3 covers 13 residues. The trim removed 6 bases at V and 8 bases at J, leaving 8 bases unmatched. The CDR3 region has the DNA TGTGCCAGTAGCAATCGACAGGGGCAAGGCTACACCTTC. Translated: CASSNRQGQGYTF. The complete variable domain, with remaining parts taken from reference TRBV19 and TRBJ1-2, reads DGGITQSPKYLFRKEGQNVTLSCEQNLNHDAMYWYRQDPGQGLRLIYYSQIVNDFQKGDIAEGYSVSREKKESFPLTVTSAQKNPTAFYLCASSNRQGQGYTFGSGTRLTVV.

This clonotype was seen a handful of times. V gene TRBV25-1 combines with J gene TRBJ1-1; TRBD1 might be the D (5 bases). CDR1 and CDR2 from the germline V gene are MGHDK and SYGVNS. The length of the CDR3 is 15 residues. V shed 8 bases and J shed 2 bases, with 18 bases lying between them. CDR3 in amino acids: CASGWGGIRNTEAFF. The CDR3 region has the DNA TGTGCCAGCGGGTGGGGCGGGATAAGAAACACTGAAGCTTTCTTT.

This clonotype was observed a handful of times. The chain links TRBV29-1 to TRBJ2-6; either TRBD1 or TRBD2 may supply D (5 bases each). The V end was cut by 4 bases, the J end by 4 bases, with 8 bases between. The germline gives CDR1 SQVTM, CDR2 ANQGSEA. This CDR3 comprises 13 residues. Here the CDR3 DNA reads TGCAGCGTTGGTGGGGGAGGGGCCAACGTCCTGACTTTC. Its translation is CSVGGGGANVLTF.

By share of the sample, this clonotype is hyperexpanded (1% or more). The V gene is TRBV7-2, the J gene TRBJ2-2; D is perhaps TRBD2 (5 bases). CDR3 length equals 14 residues. Trimming took off 3 bases at V and 6 bases at J, with 11 bases between the two ends. Looked up from germline, CDR1 is SGHTA and CDR2 is FQGNSA. In DNA form, the CDR3 reads TGTGCCAGCAGCTTCTCGGGTAGCGCCGGGGAGCTGTTTTTT. It codes for CASSFSGSAGELFF.

This chain joins TRBV12-3 or TRBV12-4 and TRBJ2-1; tentative D call: TRBD2 (6 bases). Trimming took 3 bases from V and 4 from J, leaving 7 bases between them. The CDR3 has 13 amino acids. The DNA of the CDR3 is TGTGCCAGCAGTTTGAGCGGGTACAATGAGCAGTTCTTC. It translates to CASSLSGYNEQFF.

CDR3 bases: TGCGCCAGCAGCTTGGGTACAGGCGCCTACGAGCAGTACTTC. It specifies CASSLGTGAYEQYF. The chain uses TRBV5-1 and TRBJ2-7; D might be TRBD1 (5 bases). This CDR3 contains 14 residues. Deletions cut 0 bases from V and 2 bases from J, with 9 bases between. Germline V gene data show CDR1 as SGHRS and CDR2 as YFSETQ.